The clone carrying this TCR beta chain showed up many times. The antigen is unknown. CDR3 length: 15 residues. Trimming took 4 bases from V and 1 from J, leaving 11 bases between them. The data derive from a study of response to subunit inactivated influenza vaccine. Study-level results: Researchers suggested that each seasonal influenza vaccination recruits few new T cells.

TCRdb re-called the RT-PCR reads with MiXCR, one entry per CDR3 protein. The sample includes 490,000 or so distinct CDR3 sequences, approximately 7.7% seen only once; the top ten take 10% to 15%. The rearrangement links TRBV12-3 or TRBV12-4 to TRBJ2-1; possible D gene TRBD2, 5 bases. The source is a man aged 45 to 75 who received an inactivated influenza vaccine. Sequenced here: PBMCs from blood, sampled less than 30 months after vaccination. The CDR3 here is CASSWSSLSYNEQFF. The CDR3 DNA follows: TGTGCCAGCAGTTGGTCTAGCCTATCCTACAATGAGCAGTTCTTC.